What follows are 7 T cell receptor beta chains derived from one specimen sequenced in a study of blood T cell repertoires in COVID-19. TCRdb's copy holds only in-frame clones and misses some; the assay was immunoSEQ multiplex PCR. The table shows approximately 230,000 clones, with approximately 82% occurring only once. What was sequenced was PBMCs or T cells enriched from blood (not recorded which). The receptors stem from a man aged 35-49 years who had recovered from COVID-19.

This clone has a single count. The rearrangement joins TRBV19 to TRBJ2-4; D may be TRBD2 (5 bases). This CDR3 is 14 amino acids long. Trimming left V 5 bases short and J 9 bases short, with 17 bases between. Per the germline V gene, CDR1 is LNHDA and CDR2 is SQIVND (reference sequence). CDR3 in amino acids: CASSPGLEPVIQYF. CDR3 sequence (DNA): TGTGCCAGTAGTCCCGGACTGGAACCGGTCATTCAGTACTTC.

Concerning this clone itself: This CDR3 is also generated by other DNA sequences in the sample. The chain links TRBV9 to TRBJ1-2; maybe TRBD1 (5 bases). The CDR3 runs to 13 residues. Per germline, CDR1 SGDLS and CDR2 YYNGEE. V lost 0 bases, J lost 5 bases, and 8 bases lay in between. The CDR3 here is CASSVGRGYGYTF. The CDR3 nucleotides read TGTGCCAGCAGCGTAGGAAGGGGATATGGCTACACCTTC.

About this clone itself: One end of the junction is discordant with germline, which a read error may explain. V and J are TRBV4-1 and TRBJ1-2; D gene ambiguous. In germline, CDR1 is MGHRA, CDR2 YSYEKL. This CDR3 region has 15 residues. The CDR3 loop is CASSPLARIDYGYTF. CDR3 in DNA: TGCGCCAGCAGCCCCTTAGCCCGTATCGACTACGGCTACACCTTC.

V gene TRBV6-5 combines with J gene TRBJ1-1, with 7 bases aligning to TRBD1. From germline, CDR1 is MNHEY and CDR2 SVGAGI. The CDR3 is 15 amino acids. V dropped 6 bases and J dropped 5; count of bases not matched to a gene: 12. DNA of the CDR3: TGTGCCAGCAGCGACCTCAGAAAGGGGGCAACTGAAGCTTTCTTT. Its protein is CASSDLRKGATEAFF.

The count of this clone is one. The DNA for the CDR3 is TGTGCCAGTAGTATCGACGGGACAATAGGGCAGTTCTTC. Its protein product is CASSIDGTIGQFF. This chain uses TRBV19 with TRBJ2-1; D perhaps matches TRBD1 (6 bases). The CDR3 runs to 13 residues. V lost 3 bases, J lost 12 bases, and 15 bases lay in between. CDR1 and CDR2 (germline): LNHDA, SQIVND (reference sequence). The full variable domain, its missing parts supplied by reference TRBV19 and TRBJ2-1, is DGGITQSPKYLFRKEGQNVTLSCEQNLNHDAMYWYRQDPGQGLRLIYYSQIVNDFQKGDIAEGYSVSREKKESFPLTVTSAQKNPTAFYLCASSIDGTIGQFFGPGTRLTVL.

The chain couples TRBV3-1 (or the pseudogene TRBV3-2) to TRBJ2-1, with TRBD2 identical over 14 bases. The CDR3 contains 20 residues. Per the germline V gene, CDR1 is LGHDT and CDR2 is YNNKEL (reference sequence). With 3 bases clipped from V and 0 bases from J, the junction kept 10 bases outside the gene matches. DNA for the CDR3: TGTGCCAGCAGCCACAGACTAGCGGGAGGGGTGTTCAGCTCCTACAATGAGCAGTTCTTC. This codes for CASSHRLAGGVFSSYNEQFF.

The chain recombines TRBV18 with TRBJ1-5; D may be TRBD1 (5 bases). The CDR3 is 15 residues long. Germline CDR1 KGHSH, CDR2 LQKENI. Trimming stripped 2 bases from V and 3 bases from J, with 11 bases between. DNA of the CDR3: TGTGCCAGCTCACCAGATCGACAGCCCAATCAGCCCCAGCATTTT. Encoded protein: CASSPDRQPNQPQHF.